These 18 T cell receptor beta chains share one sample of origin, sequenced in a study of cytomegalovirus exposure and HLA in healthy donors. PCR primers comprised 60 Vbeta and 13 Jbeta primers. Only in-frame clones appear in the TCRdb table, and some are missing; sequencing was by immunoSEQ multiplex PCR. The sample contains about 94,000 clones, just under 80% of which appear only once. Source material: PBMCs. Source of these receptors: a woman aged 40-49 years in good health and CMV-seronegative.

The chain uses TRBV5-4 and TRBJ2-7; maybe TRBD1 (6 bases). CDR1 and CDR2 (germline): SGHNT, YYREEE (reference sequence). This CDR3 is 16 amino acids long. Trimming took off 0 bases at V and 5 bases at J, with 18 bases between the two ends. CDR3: CASSLGRNRVPNEQYF. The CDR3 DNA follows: TGTGCCAGCAGCTTGGGTAGAAACAGGGTCCCCAACGAGCAGTACTTC.

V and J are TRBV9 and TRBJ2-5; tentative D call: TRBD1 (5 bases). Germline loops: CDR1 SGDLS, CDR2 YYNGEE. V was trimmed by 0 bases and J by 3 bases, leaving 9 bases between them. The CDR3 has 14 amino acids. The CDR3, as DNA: TGTGCCAGCAGCGTAGGGGGCAGGGAAGAGACCCAGTACTTC. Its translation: CASSVGGREETQYF.

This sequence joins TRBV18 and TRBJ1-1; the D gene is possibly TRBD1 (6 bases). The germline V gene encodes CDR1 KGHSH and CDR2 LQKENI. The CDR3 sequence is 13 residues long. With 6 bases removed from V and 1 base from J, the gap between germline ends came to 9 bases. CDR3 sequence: CASSSDRNTEAFF. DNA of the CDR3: TGTGCCAGCTCGTCGGACAGGAACACTGAAGCTTTCTTT.

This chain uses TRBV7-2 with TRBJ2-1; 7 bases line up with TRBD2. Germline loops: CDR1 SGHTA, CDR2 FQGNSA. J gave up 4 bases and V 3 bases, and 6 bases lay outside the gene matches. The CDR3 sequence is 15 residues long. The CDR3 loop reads CASSFRASGYNEQFF. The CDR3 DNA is TGTGCCAGCAGCTTCCGGGCTAGCGGATACAATGAGCAGTTCTTC.

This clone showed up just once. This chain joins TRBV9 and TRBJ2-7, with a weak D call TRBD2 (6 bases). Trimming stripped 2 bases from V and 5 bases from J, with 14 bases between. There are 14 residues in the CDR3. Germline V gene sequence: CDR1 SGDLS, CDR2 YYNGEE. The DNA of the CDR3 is TGTGCCAGCAGCGTGCGGGGTACGAGCGACGAGCAGTACTTC. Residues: CASSVRGTSDEQYF.

The CDR3 region is CASSRQGAMAETQYF. DNA of the CDR3: TGTGCCAGCTCACGACAGGGGGCGATGGCAGAGACCCAGTACTTC. The V and J genes are TRBV18 and TRBJ2-5; TRBD1 matches 10 bases. CDR1 and CDR2 (germline): KGHSH, LQKENI. The CDR3 is made up of 15 amino acids. The V segment lost 4 bases and the J segment 4 bases; nucleotides outside the gene matches: 6. The full variable domain, in which reference TRBV18 and TRBJ2-5 provide the parts outside the CDR3, is NAGVMQNPRHLVRRRGQEARLRCSPMKGHSHVYWYRQLPEEGLKFMVYLQKENIIDESGMPKERFSAEFPKEGPSILRIQQVVRGDSAAYFCASSRQGAMAETQYFGPGTRLLVL.

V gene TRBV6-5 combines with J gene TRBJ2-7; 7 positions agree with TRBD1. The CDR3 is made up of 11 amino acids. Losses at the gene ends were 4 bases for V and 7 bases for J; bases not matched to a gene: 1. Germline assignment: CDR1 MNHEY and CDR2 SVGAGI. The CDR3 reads CASSSRGEQYF. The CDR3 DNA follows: TGTGCCAGCAGTTCCAGGGGGGAGCAGTACTTC.

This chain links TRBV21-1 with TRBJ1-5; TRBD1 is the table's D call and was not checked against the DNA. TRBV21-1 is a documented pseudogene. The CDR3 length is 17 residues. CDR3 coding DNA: TGTGCCAGCACCTCCGTTTGGACAGGGTGGGCCAATCAGCCCCAGCATTTT. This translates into CASTSVWTGWANQPQHF.

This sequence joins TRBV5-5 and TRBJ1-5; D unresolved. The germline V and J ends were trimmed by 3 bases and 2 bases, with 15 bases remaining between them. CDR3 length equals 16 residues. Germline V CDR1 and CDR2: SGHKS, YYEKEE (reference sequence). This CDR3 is CASSSEASGGNQPQHF. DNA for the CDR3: TGTGCCAGCAGCTCGGAGGCGAGTGGGGGCAATCAGCCCCAGCATTTT.

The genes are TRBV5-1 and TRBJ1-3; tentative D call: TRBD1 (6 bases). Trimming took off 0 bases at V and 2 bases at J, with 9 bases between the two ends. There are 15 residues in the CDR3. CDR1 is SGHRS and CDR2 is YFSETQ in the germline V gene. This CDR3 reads CASSLEAGAGNTIYF. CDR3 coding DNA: TGCGCCAGCAGCTTGGAAGCAGGGGCTGGAAACACCATATATTTT.

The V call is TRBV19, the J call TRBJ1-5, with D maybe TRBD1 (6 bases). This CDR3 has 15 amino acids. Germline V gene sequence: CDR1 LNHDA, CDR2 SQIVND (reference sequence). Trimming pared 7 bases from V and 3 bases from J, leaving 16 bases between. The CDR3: CASTIQGVLNQPQHF. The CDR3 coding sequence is TGTGCCAGTACCATACAGGGAGTTCTCAATCAGCCCCAGCATTTT. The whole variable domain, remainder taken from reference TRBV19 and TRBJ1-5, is DGGITQSPKYLFRKEGQNVTLSCEQNLNHDAMYWYRQDPGQGLRLIYYSQIVNDFQKGDIAEGYSVSREKKESFPLTVTSAQKNPTAFYLCASTIQGVLNQPQHFGDGTRLSIL.

Written as DNA, the CDR3 is TGTGCCAGCAGATCTAGCGTTAGCTCCTACGAGCAGTACTTC. The encoded protein is CASRSSVSSYEQYF. The V gene is TRBV9, the J gene TRBJ2-7; a possible D gene is TRBD2 (6 bases). V was clipped by 5 bases and J by 0 bases, with 12 bases between them. This CDR3 region has 14 residues. The germline gives CDR1 SGDLS, CDR2 YYNGEE.

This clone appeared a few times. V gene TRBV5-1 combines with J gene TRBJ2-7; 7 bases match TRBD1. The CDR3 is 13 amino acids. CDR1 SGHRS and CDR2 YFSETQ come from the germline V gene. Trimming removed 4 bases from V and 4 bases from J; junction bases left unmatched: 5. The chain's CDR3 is CASSRDSVYEQYF. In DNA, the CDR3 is TGCGCCAGCAGCCGGGACAGCGTGTACGAGCAGTACTTC.

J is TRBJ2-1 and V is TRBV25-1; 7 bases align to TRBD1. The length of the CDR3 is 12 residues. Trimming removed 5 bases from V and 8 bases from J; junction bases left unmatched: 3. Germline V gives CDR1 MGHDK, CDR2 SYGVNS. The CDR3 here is CASSRQGYEQFF. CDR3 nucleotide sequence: TGTGCCAGCAGTCGACAGGGTTATGAGCAGTTCTTC. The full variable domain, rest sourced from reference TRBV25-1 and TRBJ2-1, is EADIYQTPRYLVIGTGKKITLECSQTMGHDKMYWYQQDPGMELHLIHYSYGVNSTEKGDLSSESTVSRIRTEHFPLTLESARPSHTSQYLCASSRQGYEQFFGPGTRLTVL.

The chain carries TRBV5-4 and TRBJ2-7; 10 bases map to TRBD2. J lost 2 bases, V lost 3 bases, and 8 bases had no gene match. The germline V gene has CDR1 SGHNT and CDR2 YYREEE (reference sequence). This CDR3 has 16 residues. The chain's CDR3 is CASSSPGLASPYEQYF. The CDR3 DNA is TGTGCCAGCAGCTCACCGGGACTAGCGAGCCCCTACGAGCAGTACTTC.

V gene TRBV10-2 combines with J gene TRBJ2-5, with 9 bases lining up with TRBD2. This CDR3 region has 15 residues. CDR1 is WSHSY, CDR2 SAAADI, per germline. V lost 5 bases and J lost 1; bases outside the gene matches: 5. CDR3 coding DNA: TGCGCCAGCAGTCCTTTAGCGGGGGCCCAAGAGACCCAGTACTTC. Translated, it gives CASSPLAGAQETQYF.

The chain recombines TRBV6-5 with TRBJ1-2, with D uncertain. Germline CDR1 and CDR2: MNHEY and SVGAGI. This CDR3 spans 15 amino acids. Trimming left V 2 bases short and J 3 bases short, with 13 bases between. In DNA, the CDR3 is TGTGCCAGCAGTTACGATCGAGGCAGCTACTATGGCTACACCTTC. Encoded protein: CASSYDRGSYYGYTF.

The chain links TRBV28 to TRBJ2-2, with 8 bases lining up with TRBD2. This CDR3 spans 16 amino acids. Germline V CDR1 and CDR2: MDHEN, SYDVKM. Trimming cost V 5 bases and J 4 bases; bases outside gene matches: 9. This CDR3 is CASSTRGGLLTGELFF. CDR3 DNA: TGTGCCAGCAGTACTCGGGGGGGGCTACTCACCGGGGAGCTGTTTTTT.